Sequencing of this TCR beta chain was carried out in a study of CD8 T cells in ankylosing spondylitis (dated by TCRdb to about 2017). Regarding the research as a whole: T cell receptor beta repertoires were profiled in healthy donors and ankylosing spondylitis patients so that disease-linked TCR variants could be found. The full study cohort comprised around 23 ankylosing spondylitis patients and some 100 healthy donors. Peripheral blood was sampled, and synovial fluid was also collected from ankylosing spondylitis patients. Summary of the overall study and its limitations: According to the report, matched synovial fluid samples from ankylosing spondylitis patients were significantly enriched for the disease-linked clones. Some of the motif variants had been reported before in the synovial fluid and blood of reactive arthritis patients, a finding that suggests common disease-initiation mechanisms. A CD8+ phenotype was shown by the disease-linked clones, which were found at relatively low frequencies in peripheral blood. A TCR beta motif made up of about eight highly homologous amino acid variants appeared to be characteristic of blood from ankylosing spondylitis patients.

There are 15 amino acids in the CDR3, from cysteine to phenylalanine inclusive. The DNA shown is the 45-base CDR3, in frame from base 1. CDR1 and CDR2 were assigned from the germline V gene (reference sequence) as SEHNR and FQNEAQ. Trimmed from V: 1 base; trimmed from J: 8 bases; junction bases lacking a gene match: 2. The sequencer was an Illumina HiSeq 2500. Quantitative 5'-RACE with molecular barcodes was the method used to prepare the TCR beta libraries. The source study handled its data this way. Disease-linked TCR variants were identified with a new computational method built on a probabilistic model of VDJ rearrangement. The public reads were quality trimmed at Q25 with fastp and then assembled into clones with MiXCR by TCRdb, keeping productive beta chains. CDR3 protein sequences are deduplicated, and each keeps its most common genes and DNA. These V and J calls rely on TCRdb rather than the paper's analysis. Across this sample there are about 330,000 distinct CDR3 sequences, with 7.5% to 9% seen only once. Of the sample, roughly 15% falls within the top ten clones.

With regard to this clonotype: What antigen it recognizes has not been identified. Base qualities are not at hand, and no much larger clone is one base apart.

The chain is encoded by TRBV7-9 joined to TRBJ1-6; 10 bases in the junction line up with TRBD1. This TCR was recovered from a male donor with ankylosing spondylitis. The specimen was blood, either unsorted or a sorted T cell fraction (not recorded which). The CDR3 has the sequence CASSLGGTGDSPLHF. The sequence in DNA is TGTGCCAGCAGCTTAGGAGGGACAGGGGATTCACCCCTCCACTTT.